This TCR beta chain was retrieved from a study of CD8+ T cells in alopecia areata. cDNA reverse transcribed from extracted RNA served as the sequencing template. Profiling relied on immunoSEQ multiplex PCR, and the TCRdb table lists in-frame clones only, not all of them. The sample comprises 200,000 or so clones, 55% to 70% of which are singletons, and about 5.1% rests with the top ten. Treatment defined: oral pan-JAK inhibitor, 5-10 mg twice daily. Sorting of PBMCs yielded the CD4+ and CD8+ T cells. In germline, CDR1 is MDHEN, CDR2 SYDVKM. J gave up 7 bases and V 3 bases, and 11 bases lay outside the gene matches. This CDR3 comprises 15 residues. Points from the study as a whole: For lesional scalp, especially alopecia totalis/universalis, clonality was higher than in normal scalp.

This clone occurred a few times. Antigen: not known. The receptor was isolated from a human donor with alopecia areata. Specimen: CD4+ T cells sorted from blood, collected at week 24, from a patient treated with tofacitinib. The chain employs TRBV28 and TRBJ1-2; 7 bases are a match to TRBD1. CDR3 bases: TGTGCCAGCAGTTTCGGGGACAGAGATGGTCCTGGCTACACCTTC. Translated, it gives CASSFGDRDGPGYTF.